Each of the 6 T cell receptor beta chains below was sequenced from the same sample in a study. TCRdb re-analysed the 5' RACE reads in MiXCR, keeping a single row per CDR3 protein. The table includes about 10,000 distinct CDR3 sequences, less than 15% detected once. Treg sorting used a CD4+CD25+CD127-/low gate. The sequenced sample was Tregs sorted from blood. Receptor source: a female donor with breast cancer.

The CDR3 nucleotides read TGTGCCAGCAGCTCGGGACCGCCCGCGAATACGCAGTATTTT. Its protein product is CASSSGPPANTQYF. The chain links TRBV7-2 to TRBJ2-3; D may correspond to TRBD1 or TRBD2 (5 bases each). Deletions cut 4 bases from V and 7 bases from J, with 15 bases between. From germline, CDR1 is SGHTA and CDR2 FQGNSA. There are 14 residues in the CDR3.

Note on this clonotype: One junction end does not reproduce the germline sequence, and a read error may be involved. The V gene is TRBV5-6, the J gene TRBJ2-7; no reliable D call. The CDR3 is 11 amino acids. Germline V gene data show CDR1 as SGHDT and CDR2 as YYEEEE. CDR3 sequence (DNA): TGTGCCAGCAGCTTACACCACGAGCAGCACTTC. This translates into CASSLHHEQHF.

The chain has TRBV3-1 and TRBJ1-6; D gene uncertain. With 6 bases removed from V and 11 bases from J, the gap between germline ends came to 17 bases. CDR3 length equals 14 residues. Per germline, CDR1 LGHDT and CDR2 YNNKEL (reference sequence). CDR3 in DNA: TGTGCCAGCAGTCCGGTGAACATACGCGCACCCCTCCACTTT. Amino acid sequence: CASSPVNIRAPLHF.

This clonotype was counted a few times. Given a much more abundant clone one base away, this may be a read error. CDR3 loop: CVSGSGGGQPQHF. The CDR3 DNA reads as TGTGTCAGCGGCTCAGGGGGCGGTCAGCCCCAGCATTTT. The chain couples TRBV2 to TRBJ1-5; 8 bases are a match to TRBD1. Germline V gene sequence: CDR1 SNHLY, CDR2 FYNNEI. CDR3 length: 13 residues.

This clonotype is deemed medium-sized. This chain links TRBV5-1 with TRBJ2-3; D may be TRBD2 (5 bases). V was pared by 1 base and J by 0 bases, with 6 bases between. Germline CDR1 reads SGHRS; CDR2 reads YFSETQ. The CDR3 is 14 amino acids. DNA for the CDR3: TGCGCCAGCAGCTTGCCGGGGAGCACAGATACGCAGTATTTT. It codes for CASSLPGSTDTQYF.

Only a few counts were recorded for this clonotype. This chain joins TRBV30 and TRBJ2-1; TRBD2 matches at 7 bases. The CDR3 sequence is 16 residues long. Germline trimming cut 4 bases from V and 0 bases from J; bases unmatched to any gene: 9. Germline assignment: CDR1 GTSNPN and CDR2 SVGIG (reference sequence). CDR3 residues: CAWTHGSSGSYNEQFF. In DNA form, the CDR3 reads TGTGCCTGGACCCACGGGTCTAGCGGCTCCTACAATGAGCAGTTCTTC. Complete variable domain (other parts from reference TRBV30 and TRBJ2-1): SQTIHQWPATLVQPVGSPLSLECTVEGTSNPNLYWYRQAAGRGLQLLFYSVGIGQISSEVPQNLSASRPQDRQFILSSKKLLLSDSGFYLCAWTHGSSGSYNEQFFGPGTRLTVL.